Described below is a single T cell receptor (beta chain) sequence and its context. The data were taken from a study of blood T cell repertoires in COVID-19. Study overall: Sites in the United States, Italy and Spain provided acute and convalescent COVID-19 samples. Sample material is recorded as cDNA or gDNA derived from T cells, B-cell-depleted T cells, or PBMCs.

J gave up 5 bases and V 2 bases, and 6 bases lay outside the gene matches. This CDR3 has 15 amino acids. The germline V gene encodes CDR1 MNHEY and CDR2 SMNVEV (reference sequence). Methods used by the authors: Estimation of nucleated cell counts relied on the amplification of reference gene primers. Profiling relied on immunoSEQ multiplex PCR, and the TCRdb table lists in-frame clones only, not all of them. That table furnishes V, J and clone size, whereas the DNA furnished D and trimming. The sample includes approximately 80,000 clones, 90% seen only once; the top ten take around 0.97%. J is TRBJ2-1 and V is TRBV27; 7 nucleotides line up with TRBD1. The TCR comes from a woman between 50 and 59 years old in a cohort sampled during active COVID-19. What was sequenced was peripheral blood. The CDR3 DNA follows: TGTGCCAGCAGTTTAGACAGGGCGAAAGACAATGAGCAGTTCTTC. It is translated as CASSLDRAKDNEQFF.